This T cell receptor beta chain was recorded in a study of T cells after yellow fever vaccination. At the level of the study: Fractions of limited cellularity were prepared by means of SMART-Seq v4 Ultra Low Input. The study's findings and limits: Subsequent booster samples again held most clones from primary vaccination (around 96% CD4, 85% to 90% CD8). Abundant clonotypes from the bulk population could have been carried over as contaminants into FACS-sorted repertoires. Researchers report a weaker secondary response that nonetheless peaked faster, day 5 versus 15.

This clonotype was detected many times. Its specificity is unknown. TCRdb itself ran the 5' RACE reads through MiXCR, one entry per CDR3 protein. Altogether about 49,000 distinct CDR3 sequences are present, 7.4% being singletons, with the ten largest covering 28%. The material sequenced was CD8+ T cells sorted from PBMCs, taken approximately 16 days after the first yellow fever vaccination. The clonotype originates from a man aged 18 to 35 who received the YFV17D yellow fever vaccine.

CDR3: CASSLRAPQTLETQYF. In DNA form, the CDR3 reads TGTGCCAGCAGTCTCCGGGCTCCTCAAACCCTGGAGACCCAGTACTTC. The V and J genes are TRBV12-3 or TRBV12-4 and TRBJ2-5, with unresolved D. This CDR3 has 16 amino acids. V lost 5 bases and J 5 bases, leaving 21 bases between the germline ends.